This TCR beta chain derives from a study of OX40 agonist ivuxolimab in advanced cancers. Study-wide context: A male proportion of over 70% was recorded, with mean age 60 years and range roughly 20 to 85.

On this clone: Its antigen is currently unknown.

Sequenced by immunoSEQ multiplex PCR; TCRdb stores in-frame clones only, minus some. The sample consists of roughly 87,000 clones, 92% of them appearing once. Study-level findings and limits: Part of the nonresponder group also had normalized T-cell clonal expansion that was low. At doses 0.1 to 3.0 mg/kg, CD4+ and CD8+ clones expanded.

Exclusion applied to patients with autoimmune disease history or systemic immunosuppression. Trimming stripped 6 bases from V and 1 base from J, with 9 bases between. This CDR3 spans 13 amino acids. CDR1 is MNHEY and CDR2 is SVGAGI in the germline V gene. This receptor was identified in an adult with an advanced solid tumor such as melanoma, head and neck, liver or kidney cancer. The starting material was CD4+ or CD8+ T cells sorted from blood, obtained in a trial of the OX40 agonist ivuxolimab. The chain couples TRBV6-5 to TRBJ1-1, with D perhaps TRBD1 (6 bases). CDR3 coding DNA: TGTGCCAGCAGGAAGGGGGAGAACACTGAAGCTTTCTTT. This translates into CASRKGENTEAFF.